These 22 T cell receptor beta chains were sequenced from one sample in a study of OX40 agonist ivuxolimab in advanced cancers. Profiled with immunoSEQ multiplex PCR; TCRdb holds only in-frame clones, not every one. Of roughly 40,000 clones in the sample, 80% to 90% were seen once. The source was CD4+ or CD8+ T cells sorted from blood, collected in a trial of the OX40 agonist ivuxolimab. Source of these receptors: an adult with an advanced solid tumor such as melanoma, head and neck, liver or kidney cancer.

The V and J genes are TRBV18 and TRBJ1-1; D unresolved. Per the germline V gene, CDR1 is KGHSH and CDR2 is LQKENI. The CDR3 spans 16 residues. V was cut by 4 bases and J by 0 bases, with 15 bases left in between. The CDR3 region is CASSRWTYPMNTEAFF. The DNA of the CDR3 is TGTGCCAGCTCACGATGGACGTACCCCATGAACACTGAAGCTTTCTTT.

This clone was observed a single time. The chain combines TRBV28 with TRBJ1-1; D is uncertain. Per the germline V gene, CDR1 is MDHEN and CDR2 is SYDVKM. The CDR3 spans 14 residues. V lost 5 bases, J lost 7 bases, and 17 bases lay in between. The CDR3 bases are TGTGCCAGCAGTCTCCCCCTATCACTCGGTGAAGCTTTCTTT. It is translated as CASSLPLSLGEAFF.

This clone is a singleton in its sample. The rearrangement links TRBV28 to TRBJ2-2; D might be TRBD1 (6 bases). Germline CDR1 MDHEN, CDR2 SYDVKM. The CDR3 consists of 16 residues. Trimming left V 4 bases short and J 4 bases short, with 16 bases between. The CDR3 DNA is TGTGCCAGCAGTTCTGGGTCGGACAGACCCACCGGGGAGCTGTTTTTT. Translation: CASSSGSDRPTGELFF.

The chain joins TRBV29-1 to TRBJ2-5; no clear D. The V and J ends lost 1 base and 5 bases respectively, with 11 bases between them. The length of the CDR3 is 13 residues. Germline values: CDR1 SQVTM, CDR2 ANQGSEA. In nucleotides, the CDR3 is TGCAGCGTTGAAGTCGGCAGATCGGAGACCCAGTACTTC. As protein: CSVEVGRSETQYF.

The rearrangement links TRBV27 to TRBJ2-1; D is uncertain. Trimming took 0 bases from V and 0 from J, leaving 9 bases between them. Germline V CDR1 and CDR2: MNHEY, SMNVEV (reference sequence). The CDR3 covers 16 residues. The CDR3 loop is CASSLSPPHSYNEQFF. DNA for the CDR3: TGTGCCAGCAGTTTATCTCCCCCCCACTCCTACAATGAGCAGTTCTTC.

The chain has TRBV2 and TRBJ1-4, with 8 bases lining up with TRBD1. The germline gives CDR1 SNHLY, CDR2 FYNNEI. J lost 8 bases, V lost 5 bases, and 7 bases had no gene match. The CDR3 runs 14 residues. This CDR3 is CASSYRGSGEKLFF. CDR3 coding DNA: TGTGCCAGCAGTTACAGGGGGTCGGGAGAAAAACTGTTTTTT.

V gene TRBV5-1 combines with J gene TRBJ2-3, with TRBD2 identical over 7 bases. Germline values: CDR1 SGHRS, CDR2 YFSETQ. V was pared by 0 bases and J by 4 bases, with 5 bases of the junction left unmatched. The CDR3 sequence is 15 residues long. The CDR3 sequence is CASSLARGGADTQYF. CDR3 DNA sequence: TGCGCCAGCAGCTTGGCTAGGGGAGGGGCAGATACGCAGTATTTT.

V and J are TRBV6-1 and TRBJ2-1; 7 bases match TRBD1. The J segment lost 5 bases and the V segment lost 8 bases, leaving 3 bases of the junction unmatched. Germline lookup yields CDR1 MNHNS and CDR2 SASEGT. The CDR3 extends over 12 amino acids. CDR3 DNA sequence: TGTGCCAGCTGGGACAGCAACAATGAGCAGTTCTTC. This codes for CASWDSNNEQFF.

The rearrangement joins TRBV2 to TRBJ1-5; possible D gene TRBD1, 6 bases. The CDR3 spans 13 residues. V was pared by 6 bases and J by 3 bases, with 9 bases between. Per germline, CDR1 SNHLY and CDR2 FYNNEI. This CDR3 is CASRGQPNQPQHF. CDR3 in DNA: TGTGCCAGCAGAGGACAGCCCAATCAGCCCCAGCATTTT.

This clone has only a few counts. CDR3 loop: CASSYVLRGNTEAFF. The CDR3 DNA follows: TGTGCCAGCAGTTACGTGTTAAGGGGGAACACTGAAGCTTTCTTT. The chain joins TRBV6-5 to TRBJ1-1; TRBD1 is a possible D gene (5 bases). Germline-derived CDR1 and CDR2 are MNHEY and SVGAGI. The V gene lost 2 bases and the J gene lost 1 base, with 11 bases spanning the gap. CDR3 length equals 15 residues.

This clone appeared once. The CDR3 nucleotides are TGTGCCAGCAGTTACAGGGGTTCCACTGAAGCTTTCTTT. It yields the protein CASSYRGSTEAFF. J is TRBJ1-1 and V is TRBV28; 7 bases are a match to TRBD1. Germline V CDR1 and CDR2: MDHEN, SYDVKM. CDR3 length: 13 residues. Germline trimming cut 4 bases from V and 4 bases from J; bases unmatched to any gene: 3.

The gene calls are TRBV19 and TRBJ1-4; perhaps TRBD1 as D (6 bases). Germline CDR1 and CDR2: LNHDA and SQIVND (reference sequence). V was shortened by 2 bases and J by 5 bases, with 9 bases between the two germline ends. The CDR3 runs 14 residues. CDR3 nucleotide sequence: TGTGCCAGTAGTATACGACAGGAAAATGAAAAACTGTTTTTT. It encodes CASSIRQENEKLFF.

This sequence joins TRBV20-1 and TRBJ1-1, with a weak D call TRBD1 (5 bases). This CDR3 contains 11 residues. The V gene's germline CDR1 is DFQATT and CDR2 SNEGSKA (reference sequence). V was clipped by 6 bases and J by 8 bases, with 13 bases between them. The DNA of the CDR3 is TGCAGTGCCCGTCCGGGGGGGGAAGCTTTCTTT. It translates to CSARPGGEAFF.

The chain is built from TRBV7-3 and TRBJ2-1; TRBD1 matches 11 bases. Germline lookup yields CDR1 SGHTA and CDR2 FQGTGA. CDR3 length: 15 residues. Trimming took 3 bases from V and 7 from J; bases not matched to a gene: 5. The DNA of the CDR3 is TGTGCCAGCAGCTTGGGACAGGGGGTTTGGAATGAGCAGTTCTTC. It encodes CASSLGQGVWNEQFF.

DNA of the CDR3: TGTGCCAACACTAGCGGGAGTAGCGGAAACCACGAGCAGTACTTC. Its translation: CANTSGSSGNHEQYF. The chain joins TRBV19 to TRBJ2-7, with 11 bases aligning to TRBD2. J gave up 5 bases and V 10 bases, and 13 bases lay outside the gene matches. This CDR3 region has 15 residues. CDR1 and CDR2 from the germline V gene are LNHDA and SQIVND (reference sequence). Combining the CDR3 with reference TRBV19 and TRBJ2-7 gives the whole variable domain DGGITQSPKYLFRKEGQNVTLSCEQNLNHDAMYWYRQDPGQGLRLIYYSQIVNDFQKGDIAEGYSVSREKKESFPLTVTSAQKNPTAFYLCANTSGSSGNHEQYFGPGTRLTVT.

The rearrangement uses TRBV5-5 and TRBJ1-5; TRBD1 is a possible D gene (5 bases). Germline V gives CDR1 SGHKS, CDR2 YYEKEE (reference sequence). Trimming stripped 2 bases from V and 2 bases from J, with 8 bases between. The CDR3 has 14 residues. The DNA of the CDR3 is TGTGCCAGCAGCTTTTTGGGGGGCAATCAGCCCCAGCATTTT. It is translated as CASSFLGGNQPQHF.

The CDR3 sequence is CASSVFGTYNLYAGYTF. CDR3 DNA sequence: TGTGCCAGCAGTGTATTTGGGACTTATAACCTCTATGCCGGCTACACCTTC. The chain employs TRBV2 and TRBJ1-2; D is perhaps TRBD1 (5 bases). Germline V lookup: CDR1 SNHLY, CDR2 FYNNEI. With 4 bases removed from V and 8 bases from J, the gap between germline ends came to 26 bases. This CDR3 is built from 17 residues.

The genes are TRBV10-3 and TRBJ1-3; tentatively, D is TRBD1 (5 bases). This CDR3 is built from 15 residues. The germline CDR1 and CDR2 sequences are ENHRY and SYGVKD. Trimming shortened V by 7 bases and J by 0 bases, and 13 bases separated the two germline ends. DNA of the CDR3: TGTGCCATCACAGGGACGGGGGACTCTGGAAACACCATATATTTT. This codes for CAITGTGDSGNTIYF.

The chain links TRBV2 to TRBJ2-5, with 8 bases fitting TRBD1. This CDR3 contains 15 residues. The junction had 6 bases not matched to a gene; V was cut back by 1 base and J by 5 bases. CDR1 and CDR2 (germline): SNHLY, FYNNEI. The CDR3, as DNA: TGTGCCAGCAGTGAAGGATCGGGACAGGATGAGACCCAGTACTTC. Translating it yields CASSEGSGQDETQYF.

This sequence joins TRBV6-5 and TRBJ2-1; 12 bases are a match to TRBD2. The CDR3 is 14 residues long. Germline CDR1 MNHEY, CDR2 SVGAGI. Trimming at V came to 10 bases and at J to 6 bases, leaving 7 bases not matched to a gene. The CDR3 spells CATKTSGSPNEQFF. DNA for the CDR3: TGTGCCACCAAGACTAGCGGGAGCCCCAATGAGCAGTTCTTC.

The chain recombines TRBV4-3 with TRBJ1-5; the D is unclear. The CDR3 runs to 13 residues. The V gene lost 0 bases and the J gene lost 11 bases, with 11 bases spanning the gap. Germline CDR1 and CDR2: LGHNA and YSLEER. The CDR3 protein is CASSQDTLWAQHF. CDR3 nucleotides: TGCGCCAGCAGCCAAGATACCCTGTGGGCCCAGCATTTT.

This chain uses TRBV28 with TRBJ2-7; D is uncertain. Germline V gene lookup returns CDR1 MDHEN and CDR2 SYDVKM. This CDR3 has 12 residues. The V end lost 6 bases, the J end lost 5 bases, and 11 bases lay between the germline ends. CDR3 DNA: TGTGCCAGCAGACCCCCAAACCACGAGCAGTACTTC. Protein sequence: CASRPPNHEQYF.